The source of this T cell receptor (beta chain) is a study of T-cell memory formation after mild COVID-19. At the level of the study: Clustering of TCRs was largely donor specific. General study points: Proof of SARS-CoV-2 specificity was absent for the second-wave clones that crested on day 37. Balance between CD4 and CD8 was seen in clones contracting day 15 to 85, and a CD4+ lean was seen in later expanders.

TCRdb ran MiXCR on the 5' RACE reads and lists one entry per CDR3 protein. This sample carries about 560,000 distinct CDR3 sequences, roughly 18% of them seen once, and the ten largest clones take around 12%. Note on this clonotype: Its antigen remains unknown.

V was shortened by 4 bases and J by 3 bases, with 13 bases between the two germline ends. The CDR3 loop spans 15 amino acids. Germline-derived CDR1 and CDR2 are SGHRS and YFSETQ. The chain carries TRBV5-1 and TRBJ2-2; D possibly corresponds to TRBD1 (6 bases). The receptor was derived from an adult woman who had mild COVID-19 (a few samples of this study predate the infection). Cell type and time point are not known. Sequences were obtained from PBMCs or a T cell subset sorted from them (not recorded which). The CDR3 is CASSVQGRDTGELFF. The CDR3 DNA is TGCGCCAGCAGCGTACAGGGTAGAGACACCGGGGAGCTGTTTTTT.